The 23 T cell receptor beta chains reported below all come from one sample, sequenced in a study of PD-1 blockade in classical Hodgkin lymphoma. Libraries were prepared by immunoSEQ multiplex PCR; TCRdb keeps only in-frame clonotypes and omits some of them. The sample lists tens of thousands of clones, around 80% occurring once. This sample's time point: cycle 4 day 1 (C4D1), after about 6 weeks of nivolumab. Autologous stem cell transplantation was followed by relapse in every patient, and brentuximab vedotin exposure varied. The material was peripheral blood mononuclear cells (PBMCs), obtained before the fourth cycle of nivolumab. All receptors derive from a human donor with classical Hodgkin lymphoma.

The sample holds a few counts of this clone. This sequence joins TRBV20-1 and TRBJ1-1; D unclear. The CDR3 extends over 11 amino acids. Per the germline V gene, CDR1 is DFQATT and CDR2 is SNEGSKA (reference sequence). V was pared by 5 bases and J by 0 bases, with 4 bases between. The CDR3 DNA reads as TGCAGTGCTGAGCTGAACACTGAAGCTTTCTTT. This encodes CSAELNTEAFF.

This clone has just one count. The rearrangement links TRBV9 to TRBJ1-6, with 9 bases fitting TRBD1. V shed 4 bases and J 10 bases; nucleotides not matched to a gene: 9. Germline V gene sequence: CDR1 SGDLS, CDR2 YYNGEE. The CDR3 spans 15 residues. CDR3 amino acids: CASSTRDRAGSPLHF. CDR3 sequence (DNA): TGTGCCAGCAGCACCAGGGACAGGGCCGGGTCACCCCTCCACTTT.

V and J are TRBV11-3 and TRBJ1-1; D remains unclear. Between the trimmed V and J ends, which lost 0 bases and 2 bases, there was a span of 7 bases. This CDR3 is 14 amino acids long. Germline V gene data show CDR1 as SGHNT and CDR2 as YENEEA. The CDR3 DNA follows: TGTGCCAGCAGCTTAGACGGCCAAAACACTGAAGCTTTCTTT. Amino acids: CASSLDGQNTEAFF.

V and J are TRBV19 and TRBJ1-4; D remains unclear. The CDR3 has 14 amino acids. The germline gives CDR1 LNHDA, CDR2 SQIVND (reference sequence). Deletions cut 3 bases from V and 5 bases from J, with 10 bases between. CDR3 loop: CASSMEAPNEKLFF. The DNA for the CDR3 is TGTGCCAGTAGTATGGAGGCTCCAAATGAAAAACTGTTTTTT.

This chain connects TRBV7-3 to TRBJ1-1; a weak D match, TRBD1 (5 bases). Germline V CDR1 and CDR2: SGHTA, FQGTGA. This CDR3 has 15 amino acids. The germline V and J ends were trimmed by 4 bases and 4 bases, with 16 bases remaining between them. The CDR3: CASSSTGGRSTEAFF. Here the CDR3 DNA reads TGTGCCAGCAGCTCTACGGGGGGAAGAAGCACTGAAGCTTTCTTT.

This chain joins TRBV7-9 and TRBJ2-7; 9 nucleotides agree with TRBD1. J gave up 4 bases and V 4 bases, and 11 bases lay outside the gene matches. The CDR3 covers 16 residues. CDR1 is SEHNR, CDR2 FQNEAQ, per germline (reference sequence). CDR3 in amino acids: CASSSPDRGVPYEQYF. DNA of the CDR3: TGTGCCAGCAGCTCCCCGGACAGGGGAGTCCCTTACGAGCAGTACTTC.

This chain joins TRBV11-2 and TRBJ2-3; no clear D. V was clipped by 5 bases and J by 2 bases, with 14 bases between them. The CDR3 length is 15 residues. Germline loops: CDR1 SGHAT, CDR2 FQNNGV. The CDR3 loop is CASSQDQAYTDTQYF. The CDR3 DNA is TGTGCCAGCAGCCAAGACCAAGCATACACAGATACGCAGTATTTT.

The J gene is TRBJ1-2, the V gene TRBV7-3; no reliable D call. The V gene's germline CDR1 is SGHTA and CDR2 FQGTGA. The CDR3 extends over 13 amino acids. Deletions cut 3 bases from V and 2 bases from J, with 7 bases between. The CDR3 protein is CASSFGQNYGYTF. The DNA of the CDR3 is TGTGCCAGCAGCTTCGGGCAGAACTATGGCTACACCTTC. The full variable domain, rest sourced from reference TRBV7-3 and TRBJ1-2, is GAGVSQTPSNKVTEKGKYVELRCDPISGHTALYWYRQSLGQGPEFLIYFQGTGAADDSGLPNDRFFAVRPEGSVSTLKIQRTERGDSAVYLCASSFGQNYGYTFGSGTRLTVV.

The chain combines TRBV7-2 with TRBJ2-7, with 9 bases that match TRBD1. CDR1 is SGHTA, CDR2 FQGNSA, per germline. This CDR3 region has 14 residues. The V segment lost 5 bases and the J segment 5 bases; nucleotides outside the gene matches: 7. The CDR3 here is CASSPDRGRNEQYF. CDR3 in DNA: TGTGCCAGCAGCCCTGACAGGGGGAGAAACGAGCAGTACTTC.

This clone was recorded only once. The rearrangement links TRBV6-5 to TRBJ2-7, with D possibly being TRBD1 (6 bases). The V gene lost 4 bases and the J gene lost 6 bases, with 16 bases spanning the gap. This CDR3 has 14 residues. CDR1 and CDR2 from the germline V gene are MNHEY and SVGAGI. CDR3 protein: CASSLQGSAFEQYF. As DNA, the CDR3 is TGTGCCAGCAGTTTACAGGGCTCCGCTTTCGAGCAGTACTTC.

This clone was found a few times. The V call is TRBV29-1, the J call TRBJ2-7; 9 bases are shared with TRBD1. The CDR3 is made up of 12 amino acids. J was trimmed by 4 bases and V by 4 bases; bases with no gene match: 2. The germline V gene encodes CDR1 SQVTM and CDR2 ANQGSEA. CDR3 residues: CSVAGQGYEQYF. For the CDR3, the DNA is TGCAGCGTTGCGGGACAGGGATACGAGCAGTACTTC.

V gene TRBV7-2 combines with J gene TRBJ2-3; 9 positions match TRBD2. The CDR3 extends over 16 amino acids. V shed 2 bases, J shed 4 bases, and the junction held 7 bases outside the gene matches. Germline CDR1 and CDR2: SGHTA and FQGNSA. DNA for the CDR3: TGTGCCAGCAGCTTACGGGAGCGGGGGGCTTCAGATACGCAGTATTTT. It specifies CASSLRERGASDTQYF.

This clone was recorded a few times. CDR3 sequence: CASSPGLAGGVDTQYF. The CDR3, as DNA: TGTGCCAGTAGCCCGGGACTAGCGGGGGGTGTAGATACGCAGTATTTT. This chain connects TRBV19 to TRBJ2-3; 15 bases map to TRBD2. CDR3 length: 16 amino acids. Germline loops: CDR1 LNHDA, CDR2 SQIVND (reference sequence). V shed 6 bases, J shed 5 bases, and the junction held 6 bases outside the gene matches.

V is TRBV5-1 and J is TRBJ2-2; 9 nucleotides agree with TRBD2. V was clipped by 0 bases and J by 2 bases; unmatched bases: 2. Germline values: CDR1 SGHRS, CDR2 YFSETQ. CDR3 length equals 16 residues. The CDR3 region is CASSLERGENTGELFF. The CDR3 bases are TGCGCCAGCAGCTTGGAGCGGGGGGAAAACACCGGGGAGCTGTTTTTT. Together with reference TRBV5-1 and TRBJ2-2, the CDR3 gives the full variable domain: KAGVTQTPRYLIKTRGQQVTLSCSPISGHRSVSWYQQTPGQGLQFLFEYFSETQRNKGNFPGRFSGRQFSNSRSEMNVSTLELGDSALYLCASSLERGENTGELFFGEGSRLTVL.

This chain joins TRBV19 and TRBJ1-2; D is unresolved. Germline lookup yields CDR1 LNHDA and CDR2 SQIVND (reference sequence). This CDR3 spans 12 amino acids. V was shortened by 6 bases and J by 8 bases, with 13 bases between the two germline ends. The CDR3 loop is CASRRREGGYTF. CDR3 DNA: TGTGCCAGTAGAAGGAGGGAAGGCGGCTACACCTTC.

The rearrangement links TRBV12-2 to TRBJ2-4. TRBV12-2 is a documented pseudogene. This CDR3 is 16 amino acids long. The CDR3: CASRLGVSLAKNIQYF. For the CDR3, the DNA is TGTGCAAGTCGCTTAGGGGTGAGTCTAGCCAAAAACATTCAGTACTTC.

This chain connects TRBV4-3 to TRBJ1-4, with a possible D match to TRBD1 (5 bases). V was pared by 1 base and J by 6 bases, with 12 bases between. CDR3 length: 15 amino acids. The germline CDR1 and CDR2 sequences are LGHNA and YSLEER. The CDR3 reads CASSQAGPADEKLFF. CDR3 nucleotide sequence: TGCGCCAGCAGCCAAGCGGGGCCGGCGGATGAAAAACTGTTTTTT.

This chain connects TRBV6-5 to TRBJ1-1; possible D gene TRBD1, 5 bases. V lost 2 bases and J lost 1, with 8 bases in between. This CDR3 has 14 residues. Germline V gene lookup returns CDR1 MNHEY and CDR2 SVGAGI. The CDR3 here is CASSYKTGNTEAFF. The CDR3, as DNA: TGTGCCAGCAGTTACAAAACAGGGAACACTGAAGCTTTCTTT.

The genes are TRBV4-2 and TRBJ2-1; 7 bases align to TRBD2. Germline CDR1 and CDR2: LGHNA and YNFKEQ. The CDR3 extends over 12 amino acids. J gave up 12 bases and V 0 bases, and 2 bases lay outside the gene matches. In DNA form, the CDR3 reads TGTGCCAGCAGCCAAGATCAGCGGGGGCAGTTCTTC. Translation: CASSQDQRGQFF.

A remark on this clone: The junction shows a germline mismatch at one end, possibly a read error. The J gene is TRBJ1-1, the V gene TRBV7-7, with 7 bases aligning to TRBD1. CDR3 length: 15 amino acids. Germline V gene sequence: CDR1 SSHAT, CDR2 FNYEAQ (reference sequence). Here the CDR3 reads CASSLFEGAGAEAFF. The CDR3 bases are TGTGCTAGCAGCTTATTCGAGGGGGCAGGCGCTGAAGCTTTCTTT.

The table lists this clone with a count of one. The chain carries TRBV7-2 and TRBJ1-1; no clear D gene. Per the germline V gene, CDR1 is SGHTA and CDR2 is FQGNSA. V gave up 5 bases and J gave up 8 bases, with 15 bases separating them. The CDR3 sequence is 13 residues long. CDR3 region: CASSLTQATEAFF. In nucleotides, the CDR3 is TGTGCCAGCAGCCTGACACAAGCCACGGAAGCTTTCTTT.

The chain has TRBV20-1 and TRBJ2-3; D call uncertain. Germline V gives CDR1 DFQATT, CDR2 SNEGSKA (reference sequence). The CDR3 covers 11 residues. V lost 0 bases and J 8 bases, leaving 6 bases between the germline ends. CDR3 in DNA: TGCAGTGCTAGAGATTACGCTACGCAGTATTTT. It translates to CSARDYATQYF.

The chain joins TRBV18 to TRBJ2-2; 7 nucleotides agree with TRBD1. CDR3 length: 15 amino acids. Germline V gene sequence: CDR1 KGHSH, CDR2 LQKENI. The junction had 2 bases not matched to a gene; V was cut back by 0 bases and J by 4 bases. The CDR3 sequence: CASSPPGQFTGELFF. DNA of the CDR3: TGTGCCAGCTCACCACCGGGACAGTTCACCGGGGAGCTGTTTTTT.